This entry lists 7 T cell receptor beta chains sequenced from one sample in a study of blood T cells in healthy people across ages (dated by TCRdb to between 2014 and 2017). The protocol used for the library was 5' RACE. TCRdb records Illumina HiSeq 2500 as the sequencer. The second PCR ran for about 6 to 12 cycles and used a J-beta primer mix along with a sample-barcoded 5' primer. TCRdb itself trimmed the public reads at Q25 with fastp, ran MiXCR and retained productive beta chains. Each CDR3 protein gets just one entry, which takes the most common genes and DNA from the rows behind it. This sample lists around 1,500,000 distinct CDR3 sequences; around two fifths were detected once. The leading ten clones occupy 7% to 9% of the sample. Material for sequencing was blood. The receptors here all came from a woman aged 18-29 years in good health.

In regard to this clonotype: The junction differs from germline at one of its ends, possibly a read error. V gene TRBV29-1 combines with J gene TRBJ2-3, with no clear D. The V gene's germline CDR1 is SQVTM and CDR2 ANQGSEA. This CDR3 contains 12 residues. CDR3 sequence (DNA): TGCAGCGTCGACCCCAGCATAGATACGCAGTATTTT. Protein sequence: CSVDPSIDTQYF.

V and J are TRBV10-1 and TRBJ1-6; D unresolved. The ends were cut back, 5 bases at V and 11 bases at J, with 13 bases in the middle. This CDR3 contains 13 residues. From germline, CDR1 is WNHNN and CDR2 SYGVQD (reference sequence). This chain's CDR3 is CASSPTVAAPLHF. Here the CDR3 DNA reads TGCGCCAGCAGTCCGACGGTCGCGGCACCCCTCCACTTT.

This clonotype came up a few times. The chain combines TRBV5-1 with TRBJ2-4; 7 nucleotides match TRBD2. Matching the DNA end better, TRBJ2-7 makes the J call doubtful. The germline V gene encodes CDR1 SGHRS and CDR2 YFSETQ. The CDR3 is 14 residues long. CDR3: CASSPIEAGFEQYF. The CDR3 nucleotides read TGCGCCAGCAGCCCTATCGAAGCGGGATTCGAGCAGTACTTC.

This clonotype appeared many times. The chain links TRBV29-1 to TRBJ2-1; D unclear. Germline CDR1 and CDR2: SQVTM and ANQGSEA. The CDR3 length is 11 residues. Deletions cut 5 bases from V and 7 bases from J, with 9 bases between. This CDR3 reads CSVPFKNEQFF. CDR3 DNA sequence: TGCAGCGTTCCTTTTAAAAATGAGCAGTTCTTC.

This chain links TRBV6-1 with TRBJ2-3; D perhaps matches TRBD2 (5 bases). Trimming left V 6 bases short and J 1 base short, with 23 bases between. CDR3 length: 18 residues. Germline CDR1 and CDR2: MNHNS and SASEGT. CDR3 in amino acids: CASRPTHEGISGTDTQYF. The CDR3 nucleotides read TGTGCCAGCAGGCCGACTCATGAGGGAATAAGTGGCACAGATACGCAGTATTTT.

The chain has TRBV28 and TRBJ1-6; TRBD1 aligns across 9 bases. Germline CDR1 reads MDHEN; CDR2 reads SYDVKM. This CDR3 has 16 amino acids. J gave up 14 bases and V 3 bases, and 14 bases lay outside the gene matches. For the CDR3, the DNA is TGTGCCAGCAGTTTGCTTGACGGGACAGGGCTCTGGGCCCTCCACTTT. The encoded protein is CASSLLDGTGLWALHF.

This clonotype was seen more than once but under ten times. The rearrangement joins TRBV5-1 to TRBJ2-4; maybe TRBD2 (6 bases). The CDR3 is made up of 14 amino acids. The V and J ends lost 6 bases and 2 bases respectively, with 12 bases between them. Per the germline V gene, CDR1 is SGHRS and CDR2 is YFSETQ. CDR3 coding DNA: TGCGCCAGCACGGGGGACGGGACCAAAAACATTCAGTACTTC. Its protein is CASTGDGTKNIQYF.